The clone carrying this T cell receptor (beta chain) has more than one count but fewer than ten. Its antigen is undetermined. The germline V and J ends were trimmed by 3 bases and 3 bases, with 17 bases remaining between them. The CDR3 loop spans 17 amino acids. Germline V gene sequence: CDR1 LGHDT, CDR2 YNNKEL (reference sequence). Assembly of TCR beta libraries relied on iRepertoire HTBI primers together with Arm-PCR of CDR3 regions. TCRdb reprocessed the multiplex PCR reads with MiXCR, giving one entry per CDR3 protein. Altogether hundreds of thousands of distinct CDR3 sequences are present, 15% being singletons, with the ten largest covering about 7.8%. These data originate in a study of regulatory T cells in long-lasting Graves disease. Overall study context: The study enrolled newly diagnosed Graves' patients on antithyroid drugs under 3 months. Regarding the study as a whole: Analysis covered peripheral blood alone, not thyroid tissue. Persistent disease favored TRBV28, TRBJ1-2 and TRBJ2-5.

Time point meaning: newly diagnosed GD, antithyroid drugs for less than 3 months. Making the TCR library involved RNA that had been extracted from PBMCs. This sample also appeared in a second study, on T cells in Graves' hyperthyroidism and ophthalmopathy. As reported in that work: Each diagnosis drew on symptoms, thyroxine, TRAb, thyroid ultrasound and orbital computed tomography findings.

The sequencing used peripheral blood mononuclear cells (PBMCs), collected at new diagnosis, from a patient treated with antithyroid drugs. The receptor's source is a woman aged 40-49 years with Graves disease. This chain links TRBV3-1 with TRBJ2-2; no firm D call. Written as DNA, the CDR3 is TGTGCCAGCAGCCAGGGTCCACTGAGCGTCGACACCGGGGAGCTGTTTTTT. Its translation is CASSQGPLSVDTGELFF.